This TCR beta chain is from a study of CD8+CD57+ T cells in acquired aplastic anemia. Study context: Mean DNA quantity obtained from sorted CD4+ and CD8+ cells was 3.2 ug.

The CDR3 has 12 residues. Trimming took 7 bases from V and 4 from J; bases not matched to a gene: 7. Germline CDR1 reads SQVTM; CDR2 reads ANQGSEA. CDR3 and TCR beta VDJ profiling relied on genomic DNA as the template. One entry per CDR3 protein, called by TCRdb with MiXCR from the reads. The table lists 110,000 or so distinct CDR3 sequences, about half of them singletons, with 25% to 35% in the top ten. The clonotype comes from a human donor in good health, serving as a control. The V gene is TRBV29-1, the J gene TRBJ2-7, with TRBD1 matching over 7 bases. The sample consisted of sorted CD4+, CD8+, or CD8+CD57+ T cells (not recorded which) from PBMCs. The CDR3 loop is CSATLQGYEQYF. CDR3 nucleotides: TGCAGCGCCACGCTACAGGGGTACGAGCAGTACTTC.